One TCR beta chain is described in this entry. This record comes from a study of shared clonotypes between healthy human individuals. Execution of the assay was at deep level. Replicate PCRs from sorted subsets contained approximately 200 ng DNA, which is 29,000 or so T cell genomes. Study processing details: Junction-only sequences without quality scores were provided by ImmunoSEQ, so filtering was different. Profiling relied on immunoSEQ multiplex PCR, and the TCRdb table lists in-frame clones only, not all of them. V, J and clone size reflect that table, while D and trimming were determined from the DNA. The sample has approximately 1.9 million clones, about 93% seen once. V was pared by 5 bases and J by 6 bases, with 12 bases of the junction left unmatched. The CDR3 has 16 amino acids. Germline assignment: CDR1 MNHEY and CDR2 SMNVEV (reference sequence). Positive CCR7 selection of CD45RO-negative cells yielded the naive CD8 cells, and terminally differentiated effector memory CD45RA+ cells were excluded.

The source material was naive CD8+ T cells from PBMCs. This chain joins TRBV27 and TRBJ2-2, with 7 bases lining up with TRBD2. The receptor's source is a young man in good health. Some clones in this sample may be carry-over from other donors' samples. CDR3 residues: CASSPRQRDGAGELFF. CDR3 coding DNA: TGTGCCAGCAGTCCTCGCCAGCGGGATGGGGCCGGGGAGCTGTTTTTT.